This T cell receptor (beta chain) was observed in a study of human T cells and chemical hapten exposure. Study summary: Slight volume differences across pooled libraries mainly accounted for varying per-sample TCR yields.

Noted time point: healthy volunteer bleed at 6 weeks. RNA extraction used unfractionated whole blood as the source of total RNA. Trimming took 5 bases from V and 0 from J; bases not matched to a gene: 11. CDR3 length: 18 residues. Germline lookup yields CDR1 SGHNT and CDR2 YYREEE (reference sequence). In its sample, this clonotype was seen many times. TCRdb reprocessed the RACE reads with MiXCR, giving one entry per CDR3 protein. The sample contains 35,000 to 50,000 distinct CDR3 sequences, around 4% of which appear only once. The clonotype originates from a human donor in good health. Some clones in this sample may be carry-over from other donors' samples. The V and J genes are TRBV5-4 and TRBJ2-3, with 11 bases lining up with TRBD2. Sequencing input: whole blood. The CDR3 nucleotides read TGTGCCAGCAGTTCCGGGCCTAGCGGGAGGCTAAGCACAGATACGCAGTATTTT. This encodes CASSSGPSGRLSTDTQYF.